These 25 T cell receptor beta chains share one sample of origin, sequenced in a study of radiotherapy plus CTLA-4 blockade in lung cancer. Clones were sequenced by immunoSEQ multiplex PCR, and TCRdb holds only the in-frame ones, with some missing. The sample has 75,000 to 100,000 clones; approximately 75% are singletons. The material sequenced was peripheral blood, taken from a patient treated with radiotherapy plus ipilimumab. The receptors derive from a human donor with non-small cell lung cancer who had a partial response to radiotherapy plus ipilimumab. Some clones in this sample may be carry-over from other donors' samples.

The gene calls are TRBV5-4 and TRBJ1-1; TRBD1 aligns across 7 bases. In germline, CDR1 is SGHNT, CDR2 YYREEE (reference sequence). The V segment lost 4 bases and the J segment 5 bases; nucleotides outside the gene matches: 11. This CDR3 spans 15 amino acids. The DNA for the CDR3 is TGTGCCAGCAGCAAAGAAAACAGGGGTGGGACTGAAGCTTTCTTT. Translating it yields CASSKENRGGTEAFF.

The chain combines TRBV7-3 with TRBJ2-7, with D possibly TRBD1 on 5 matching bases. Trimming stripped 2 bases from V and 3 bases from J, with 14 bases between. The germline gives CDR1 SGHTA, CDR2 FQGTGA. The length of the CDR3 is 15 residues. CDR3 in amino acids: CASSLVPGSLYEQYF. CDR3 bases: TGTGCCAGCAGCTTAGTTCCAGGGTCGCTCTACGAGCAGTACTTC.

This chain's CDR3 is CSVEDPLSFQQYF. For the CDR3, the DNA is TGCAGCGTTGAAGATCCTCTTAGCTTCCAGCAGTACTTC. This sequence joins TRBV29-1 and TRBJ2-5, with D unclear. Germline V gene sequence: CDR1 SQVTM, CDR2 ANQGSEA. The CDR3 totals 13 residues. V lost 0 bases to trimming and J lost 11 bases, with 16 bases between them.

The chain recombines TRBV28 with TRBJ2-3, with D perhaps matching TRBD2 (7 bases). V was clipped by 3 bases and J by 3 bases, with 13 bases between them. From germline, CDR1 is MDHEN and CDR2 SYDVKM. This CDR3 region has 15 residues. CDR3 in amino acids: CASSFWGGRTDTQYF. The CDR3 DNA reads as TGTGCCAGCAGTTTTTGGGGGGGCAGGACAGATACGCAGTATTTT.

The CDR3 DNA follows: TGTGCCAGCAGCAAAAATCGTGCGGGGGGGAAAGATACGCAGTATTTT. Its protein product is CASSKNRAGGKDTQYF. V is TRBV7-3 and J is TRBJ2-3, with 9 bases matching TRBD2. Trimming at V came to 5 bases and at J to 5 bases, leaving 11 bases not matched to a gene. The V gene's germline CDR1 is SGHTA and CDR2 FQGTGA. The CDR3 runs to 16 residues.

The V gene is TRBV6-5, the J gene TRBJ2-7; 7 bases align to TRBD2. Looked up from germline, CDR1 is MNHEY and CDR2 is SVGAGI. V dropped 5 bases and J dropped 0; count of bases not matched to a gene: 7. This CDR3 is 15 amino acids long. The CDR3 region is CASSPLADPSYEQYF. In DNA form, the CDR3 reads TGTGCCAGCAGTCCTCTAGCGGACCCCTCCTACGAGCAGTACTTC.

This clone was detected a few times. The chain recombines TRBV6-6 with TRBJ2-7, with D possibly being TRBD2 (5 bases). Trimming stripped 5 bases from V and 6 bases from J, with 20 bases between. CDR3 length: 15 amino acids. CDR1 MNHNY and CDR2 SVGAGI come from the germline V gene (reference sequence). As DNA, the CDR3 is TGTGCCAGCAGTAGAAATGTCCCTCCGGCGGGCGAGCAGTACTTC. Its protein product is CASSRNVPPAGEQYF.

In this sample, this clone turned up once. The genes are TRBV6-1 and TRBJ2-7, with 7 bases matching TRBD1. Per germline, CDR1 MNHNS and CDR2 SASEGT. This CDR3 is built from 15 residues. With V trimmed by 6 bases and J by 3 bases, 11 bases remained unmatched. The CDR3 sequence: CASSRRPTGSYEQYF. In nucleotides, the CDR3 is TGTGCCAGCAGCCGCCGACCGACAGGGAGCTACGAGCAGTACTTC.

The rearrangement uses TRBV5-8 and TRBJ1-4, with D possibly being TRBD1 (5 bases). The CDR3 spans 14 residues. The V gene's germline CDR1 is SGHTS and CDR2 YDEGEE. The V end was cut by 5 bases, the J end by 6 bases, with 14 bases between. CDR3 amino acids: CASRARGGHEKLFF. CDR3 bases: TGTGCCAGCAGAGCCCGGGGGGGTCATGAAAAACTGTTTTTT.

The J gene is TRBJ1-1, the V gene TRBV7-2; possibly TRBD1 for D (5 bases). Trimming stripped 3 bases from V and 1 base from J, with 9 bases between. Germline CDR1 SGHTA, CDR2 FQGNSA. The CDR3 spans 14 residues. The DNA for the CDR3 is TGTGCCAGCAGCTTTAGGGGCCAGAACACTGAAGCTTTCTTT. Protein: CASSFRGQNTEAFF.

The V call is TRBV11-1, the J call TRBJ2-5; maybe TRBD2 (5 bases). V dropped 1 base and J dropped 9 bases, with 15 bases sitting between them. This CDR3 contains 14 residues. CDR1 is SGHAT, CDR2 FQDESV, per germline (reference sequence). The CDR3 here is CASSLGGNKRAQYF. Written as DNA, the CDR3 is TGTGCCAGCAGCTTAGGTGGGAACAAGAGGGCCCAGTACTTC.

This chain's CDR3 is CASSVTGTPIPFF. CDR3 bases: TGTGCCAGCAGCGTTACCGGGACTCCCATTCCGTTCTTC. This chain connects TRBV7-2 to TRBJ2-1; tentative D call: TRBD2 (6 bases). The CDR3 has 13 amino acids. Trimming left V 5 bases short and J 15 bases short, with 20 bases between. The germline V gene has CDR1 SGHTA and CDR2 FQGNSA.

The chain carries TRBV27 and TRBJ2-1, with no clear D. Trimming removed 3 bases at V and 4 bases at J, with 13 bases between. The CDR3 covers 15 residues. Germline values: CDR1 MNHEY, CDR2 SMNVEV (reference sequence). In DNA, the CDR3 is TGTGCCAGCAGTTTGATCTCCGAGCCTTACAATGAGCAGTTCTTC. It translates to CASSLISEPYNEQFF.

The J gene is TRBJ1-6, the V gene TRBV10-3; maybe TRBD1 (5 bases). V lost 6 bases to trimming and J lost 3 bases, with 9 bases between them. CDR3 length: 14 amino acids. Germline V gene data show CDR1 as ENHRY and CDR2 as SYGVKD. CDR3 region: CAISGQNYNSPLHF. The CDR3 region has the DNA TGTGCCATCAGCGGACAAAACTATAATTCACCCCTCCACTTT.

The chain recombines TRBV18 with TRBJ2-3; 12 bases are shared with TRBD2. The CDR3 runs 16 residues. Germline trimming cut 3 bases from V and 2 bases from J; bases unmatched to any gene: 3. Germline loops: CDR1 KGHSH, CDR2 LQKENI. CDR3: CASSPGLAGYTDTQYF. For the CDR3, the DNA is TGTGCCAGCTCACCGGGACTAGCGGGTTACACAGATACGCAGTATTTT.

The chain has TRBV28 and TRBJ2-2; a weak D match, TRBD1 (6 bases). Germline V gives CDR1 MDHEN, CDR2 SYDVKM. The ends were cut back, 6 bases at V and 7 bases at J, with 15 bases in the middle. This CDR3 has 14 amino acids. Written as DNA, the CDR3 is TGTGCCAGCAGGTGGGGGCTCGAGGTCGGGGAGCTGTTTTTT. Amino acids: CASRWGLEVGELFF.

The chain uses TRBV2 and TRBJ2-1; 8 bases map to TRBD1. V lost 3 bases and J lost 6; bases outside the gene matches: 7. The CDR3 covers 15 residues. Germline lookup yields CDR1 SNHLY and CDR2 FYNNEI. This CDR3 is CASSEVETGGNEQFF. DNA for the CDR3: TGTGCCAGCAGTGAGGTGGAAACAGGGGGCAATGAGCAGTTCTTC.

This chain connects TRBV7-8 to TRBJ2-5; 8 nucleotides match TRBD2. V shed 5 bases and J 5 bases; nucleotides not matched to a gene: 13. CDR1 is SGHVS and CDR2 is FQNEAQ in the germline V gene. The CDR3 is 16 residues long. DNA of the CDR3: TGTGCCAGCAGCGGCTTCTATCGCGGGGGGCGGGAGACCCAGTACTTC. Amino acids: CASSGFYRGGRETQYF.

This clone was observed a few times. The J gene is TRBJ2-7, the V gene TRBV9, with D hard to call. The germline gives CDR1 SGDLS, CDR2 YYNGEE. The CDR3 extends over 13 amino acids. Trimming took off 0 bases at V and 5 bases at J, with 9 bases between the two ends. CDR3 amino acids: CASSVVPGHEQYF. In DNA, the CDR3 is TGTGCCAGCAGCGTAGTCCCTGGGCACGAGCAGTACTTC.

As concerns this clone: Other DNA sequences of this sample code for an identical CDR3. V is TRBV6-5 and J is TRBJ1-1; the match to TRBD1 covers 9 bases. The CDR3 loop spans 14 amino acids. V shed 6 bases and J 1 base; nucleotides not matched to a gene: 3. Germline V gene sequence: CDR1 MNHEY, CDR2 SVGAGI. The CDR3 nucleotides are TGTGCCAGCAGATTGGGACAGGGGAACACTGAAGCTTTCTTT. This gives the protein CASRLGQGNTEAFF.

V and J are TRBV28 and TRBJ2-7; a possible D gene is TRBD2 (5 bases). Trimming removed 5 bases at V and 2 bases at J, with 16 bases between. The CDR3 is 15 amino acids. The V gene's germline CDR1 is MDHEN and CDR2 SYDVKM. The CDR3 sequence is CASSPSGGGTYEQYF. In DNA, the CDR3 is TGTGCCAGCAGTCCCTCCGGCGGAGGTACCTACGAGCAGTACTTC.

The rearrangement links TRBV5-6 to TRBJ2-3; TRBD2 aligns across 11 bases. The CDR3 runs to 17 residues. J lost 2 bases, V lost 2 bases, and 7 bases had no gene match. Germline lookup yields CDR1 SGHDT and CDR2 YYEEEE. The CDR3 bases are TGTGCCAGCAGCTTCACGGGGACTAGCGGTCACACAGATACGCAGTATTTT. Its translation: CASSFTGTSGHTDTQYF.

This rearrangement joins TRBV7-2 to TRBJ2-5, with 10 nucleotides matching TRBD2. Unmatched junction bases numbered 5, after V lost 8 bases and J lost 5 bases. The CDR3 spans 13 residues. CDR1 and CDR2 from the germline V gene are SGHTA and FQGNSA. CDR3: CASGLSGGETQYF. DNA for the CDR3: TGTGCCAGCGGACTTAGCGGGGGGGAGACCCAGTACTTC. Full variable domain (outside the CDR3, taken from reference TRBV7-2 and TRBJ2-5): GAGVSQSPSNKVTEKGKDVELRCDPISGHTALYWYRQSLGQGLEFLIYFQGNSAPDKSGLPSDRFSAERTGGSVSTLTIQRTQQEDSAVYLCASGLSGGETQYFGPGTRLLVL.

The chain uses TRBV28 and TRBJ2-7; TRBD1 matches 7 bases. J lost 1 base, V lost 6 bases, and 3 bases had no gene match. CDR1 and CDR2 (germline): MDHEN, SYDVKM. There are 13 residues in the CDR3. The DNA for the CDR3 is TGTGCCAGCAGAAAACAGGGGTCCTACGAGCAGTACTTC. It is translated as CASRKQGSYEQYF. The full variable domain, rest sourced from reference TRBV28 and TRBJ2-7, is DVKVTQSSRYLVKRTGEKVFLECVQDMDHENMFWYRQDPGLGLRLIYFSYDVKMKEKGDIPEGYSVSREKKERFSLILESASTNQTSMYLCASRKQGSYEQYFGPGTRLTVT.

The J gene is TRBJ2-4, the V gene TRBV11-2; 8 positions match TRBD1. The CDR3 consists of 13 residues. In germline, CDR1 is SGHAT, CDR2 FQNNGV. J gave up 7 bases and V 7 bases, and 6 bases lay outside the gene matches. CDR3 DNA sequence: TGTGCCAGCACCCTGACAGGGGCGAACATTCAGTACTTC. Encoded protein: CASTLTGANIQYF.